This record looks at one T cell receptor (beta chain) sequence and its context. Antigen unknown. The CDR3 extends over 14 amino acids. V dropped 4 bases and J dropped 4; count of bases not matched to a gene: 1. Germline V gene lookup returns CDR1 LNHDA and CDR2 SQIVND (reference sequence). Assay used: immunoSEQ multiplex PCR; TCRdb lists only in-frame clones, some missing. The repertoire consists of some 100,000 clones, with approximately 92% occurring once and the leading ten covering roughly 0.17%. This sample is part of a study of siplizumab effects on memory and regulatory T cells. Overall study results and limits: Unstimulated naive T cells seemed to show more diversity than memory cells did, and they also seemed to be among the major contributors to the alloresponse. Alloreactive sequences that could be traced to unstimulated CD4+ memory cells showed a significant reduction under siplizumab.

This receptor was obtained from a human donor in good health. The material sequenced was non-Treg CD4+ T cells sorted from blood. The rearrangement joins TRBV19 to TRBJ1-1; 12 bases line up with TRBD1. Here the CDR3 DNA reads TGTGCCAGTAGTACGGGACAGGGGGCCACTGAAGCTTTCTTT. This encodes CASSTGQGATEAFF.